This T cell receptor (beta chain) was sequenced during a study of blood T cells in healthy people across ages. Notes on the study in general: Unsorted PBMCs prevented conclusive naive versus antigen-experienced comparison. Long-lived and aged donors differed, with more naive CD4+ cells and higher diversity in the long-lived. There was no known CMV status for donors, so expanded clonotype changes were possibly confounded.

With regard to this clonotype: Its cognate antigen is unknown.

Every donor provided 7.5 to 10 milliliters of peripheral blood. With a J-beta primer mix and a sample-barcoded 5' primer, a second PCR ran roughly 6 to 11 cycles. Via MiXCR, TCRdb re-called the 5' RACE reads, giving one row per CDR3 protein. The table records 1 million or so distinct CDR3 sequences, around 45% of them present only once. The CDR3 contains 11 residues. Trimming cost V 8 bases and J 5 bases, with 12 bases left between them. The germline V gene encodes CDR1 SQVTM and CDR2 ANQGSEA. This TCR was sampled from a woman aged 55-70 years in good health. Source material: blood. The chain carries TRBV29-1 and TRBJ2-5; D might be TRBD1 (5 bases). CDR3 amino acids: CSSGPGETQYF. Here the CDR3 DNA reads TGCAGCTCGGGCCCAGGGGAGACCCAGTACTTC.